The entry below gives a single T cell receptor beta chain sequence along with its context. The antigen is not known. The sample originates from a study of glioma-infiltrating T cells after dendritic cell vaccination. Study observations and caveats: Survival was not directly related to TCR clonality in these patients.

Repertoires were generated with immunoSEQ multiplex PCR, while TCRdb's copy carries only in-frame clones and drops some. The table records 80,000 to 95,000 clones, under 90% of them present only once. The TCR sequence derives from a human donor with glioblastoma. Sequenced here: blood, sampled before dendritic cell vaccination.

CDR3 residues: CASEGRSYEQYF. As DNA, the CDR3 is TGTGCCAGCGAGGGCAGGAGCTACGAGCAGTACTTC. The gene calls are TRBV28 and TRBJ2-7; maybe TRBD2 (5 bases). Trimming stripped 8 bases from V and 3 bases from J, with 11 bases between. The germline V gene has CDR1 MDHEN and CDR2 SYDVKM. CDR3 length: 12 residues.